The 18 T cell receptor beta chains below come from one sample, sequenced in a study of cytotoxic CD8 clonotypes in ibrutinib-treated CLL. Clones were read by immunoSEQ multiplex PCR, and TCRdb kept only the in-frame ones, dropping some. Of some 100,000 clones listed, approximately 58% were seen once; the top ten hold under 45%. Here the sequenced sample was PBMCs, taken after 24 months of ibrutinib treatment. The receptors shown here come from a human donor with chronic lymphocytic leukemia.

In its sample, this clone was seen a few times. Written as DNA, the CDR3 is TGTGCCAGCACTCGAAGGGGCGGAGCCTATAATTCACCCCTCCACTTT. Its translation: CASTRRGGAYNSPLHF. This rearrangement joins TRBV27 to TRBJ1-6, with a possible D match to TRBD1 (5 bases). The ends were cut back, 7 bases at V and 2 bases at J, with 15 bases in the middle. CDR1 and CDR2 (germline): MNHEY, SMNVEV (reference sequence). The CDR3 is 16 residues long.

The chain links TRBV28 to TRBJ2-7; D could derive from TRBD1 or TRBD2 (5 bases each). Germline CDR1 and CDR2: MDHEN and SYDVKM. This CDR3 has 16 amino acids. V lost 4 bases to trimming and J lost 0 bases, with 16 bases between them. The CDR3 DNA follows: TGTGCCAGCAGTTCCCGGGACGCCAAGGACTCCTACGAGCAGTACTTC. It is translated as CASSSRDAKDSYEQYF.

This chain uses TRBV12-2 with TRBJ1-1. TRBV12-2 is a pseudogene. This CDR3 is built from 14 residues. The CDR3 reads CASRSGRMNTEAFF. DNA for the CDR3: TGTGCAAGTCGCTCGGGACGCATGAACACTGAAGCTTTCTTT.

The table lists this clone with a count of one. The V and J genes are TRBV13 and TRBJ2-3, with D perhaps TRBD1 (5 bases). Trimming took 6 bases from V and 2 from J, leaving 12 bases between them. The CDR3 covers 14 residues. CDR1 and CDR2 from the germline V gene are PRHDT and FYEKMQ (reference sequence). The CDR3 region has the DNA TGTGCCAGCAGGGGTAGGGGCCCCACAGATACGCAGTATTTT. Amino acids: CASRGRGPTDTQYF. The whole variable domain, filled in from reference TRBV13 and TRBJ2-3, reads AAGVIQSPRHLIKEKRETATLKCYPIPRHDTVYWYQQGPGQDPQFLISFYEKMQSDKGSIPDRFSAQQFSDYHSELNMSSLELGDSALYFCASRGRGPTDTQYFGPGTRLTVL.

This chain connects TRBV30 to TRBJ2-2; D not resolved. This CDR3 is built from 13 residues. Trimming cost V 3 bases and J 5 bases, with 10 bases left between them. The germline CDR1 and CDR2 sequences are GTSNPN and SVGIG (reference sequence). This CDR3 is CAWSEGKTGELFF. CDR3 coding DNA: TGTGCCTGGAGCGAAGGAAAAACCGGGGAGCTGTTTTTT.

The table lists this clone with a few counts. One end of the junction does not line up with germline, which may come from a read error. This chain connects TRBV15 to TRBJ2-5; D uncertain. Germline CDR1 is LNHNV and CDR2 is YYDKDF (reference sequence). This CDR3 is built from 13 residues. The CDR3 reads CATSRDTQGTQYF. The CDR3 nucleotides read TGTGCCACCAGCAGAGATACACAAGGGACCCAGTACTTC. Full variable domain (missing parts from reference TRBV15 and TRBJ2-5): DAMVIQNPRYQVTQFGKPVTLSCSQTLNHNVMYWYQQKSSQAPKLLFHYYDKDFNNEADTPDNFQSRRPNTSFCFLDIRSPGLGDTAMYLCATSRDTQGTQYFGPGTRLLVL.

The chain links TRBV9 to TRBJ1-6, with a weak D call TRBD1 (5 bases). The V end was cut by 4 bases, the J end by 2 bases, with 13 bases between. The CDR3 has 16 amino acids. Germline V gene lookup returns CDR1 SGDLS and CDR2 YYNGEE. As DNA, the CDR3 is TGTGCCAGCAGCTTGGGGGGGACTGCCTATAATTCACCCCTCCACTTT. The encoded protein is CASSLGGTAYNSPLHF.

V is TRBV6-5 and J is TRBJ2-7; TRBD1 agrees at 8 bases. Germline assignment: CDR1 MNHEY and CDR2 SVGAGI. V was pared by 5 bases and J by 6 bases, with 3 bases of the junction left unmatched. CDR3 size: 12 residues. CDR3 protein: CASSLTGGEQYF. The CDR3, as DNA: TGTGCCAGCAGTCTAACAGGGGGCGAGCAGTACTTC.

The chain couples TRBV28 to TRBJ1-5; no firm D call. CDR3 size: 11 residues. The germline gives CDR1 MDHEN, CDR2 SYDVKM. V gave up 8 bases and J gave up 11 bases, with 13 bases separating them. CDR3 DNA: TGTGCCAGCGGCGGTAAGTCAGCCCAGCATTTT. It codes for CASGGKSAQHF.

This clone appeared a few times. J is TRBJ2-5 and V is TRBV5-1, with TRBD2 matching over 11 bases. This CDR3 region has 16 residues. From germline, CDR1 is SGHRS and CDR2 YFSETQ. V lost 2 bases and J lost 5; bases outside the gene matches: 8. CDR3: CASSFQTSGGAETQYF. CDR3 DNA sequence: TGCGCCAGCAGCTTCCAAACTAGCGGGGGCGCGGAGACCCAGTACTTC.

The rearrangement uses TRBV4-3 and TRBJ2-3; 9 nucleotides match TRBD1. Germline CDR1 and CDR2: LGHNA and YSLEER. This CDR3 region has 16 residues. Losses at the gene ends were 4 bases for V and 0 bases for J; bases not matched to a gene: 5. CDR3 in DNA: TGCGCCAGCAGCCTCGGACAGGGGTACAGCACAGATACGCAGTATTTT. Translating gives CASSLGQGYSTDTQYF.

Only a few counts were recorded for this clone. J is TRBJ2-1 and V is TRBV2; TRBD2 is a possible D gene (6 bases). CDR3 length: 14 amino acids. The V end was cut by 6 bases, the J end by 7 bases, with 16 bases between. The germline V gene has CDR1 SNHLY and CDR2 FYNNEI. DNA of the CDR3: TGTGCCAGCAGGTCCATAAGGAGCGGGAATGAGCAGTTCTTC. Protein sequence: CASRSIRSGNEQFF.

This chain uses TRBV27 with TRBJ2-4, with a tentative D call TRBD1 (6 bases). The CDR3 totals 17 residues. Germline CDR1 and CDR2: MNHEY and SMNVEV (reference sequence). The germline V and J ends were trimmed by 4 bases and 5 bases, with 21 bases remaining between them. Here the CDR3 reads CASSYQGPARVENIQYF. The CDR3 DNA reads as TGTGCCAGCAGTTACCAGGGGCCGGCTCGGGTCGAAAACATTCAGTACTTC.

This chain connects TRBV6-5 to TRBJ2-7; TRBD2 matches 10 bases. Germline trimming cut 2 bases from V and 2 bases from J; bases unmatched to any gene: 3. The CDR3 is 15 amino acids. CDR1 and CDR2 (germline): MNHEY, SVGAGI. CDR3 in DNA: TGTGCCAGCAGTTACCCGAGCGGGGGGGCCTACGAGCAGTACTTC. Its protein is CASSYPSGGAYEQYF.

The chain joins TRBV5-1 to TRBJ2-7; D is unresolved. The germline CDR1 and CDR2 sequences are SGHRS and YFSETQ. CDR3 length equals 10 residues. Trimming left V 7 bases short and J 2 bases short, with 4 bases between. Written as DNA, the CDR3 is TGCGCCAGCTCCACCTACGAGCAGTACTTC. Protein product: CASSTYEQYF.

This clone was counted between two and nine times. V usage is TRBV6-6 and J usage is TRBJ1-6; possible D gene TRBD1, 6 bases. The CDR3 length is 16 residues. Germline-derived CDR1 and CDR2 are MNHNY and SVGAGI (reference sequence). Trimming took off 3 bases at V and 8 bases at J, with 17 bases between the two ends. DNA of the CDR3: TGTGCCAGCAGTTATTCCCCCCGGGACATGGATTCACCCCTCCACTTT. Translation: CASSYSPRDMDSPLHF.

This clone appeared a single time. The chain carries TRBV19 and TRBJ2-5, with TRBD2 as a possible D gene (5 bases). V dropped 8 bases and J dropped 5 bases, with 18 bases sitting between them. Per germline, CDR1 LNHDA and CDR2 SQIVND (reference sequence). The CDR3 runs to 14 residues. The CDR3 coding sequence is TGTGCCAGTTCAGCGGACGGGGTTTGGGAGACCCAGTACTTC. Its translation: CASSADGVWETQYF. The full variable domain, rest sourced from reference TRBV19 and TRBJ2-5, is DGGITQSPKYLFRKEGQNVTLSCEQNLNHDAMYWYRQDPGQGLRLIYYSQIVNDFQKGDIAEGYSVSREKKESFPLTVTSAQKNPTAFYLCASSADGVWETQYFGPGTRLLVL.

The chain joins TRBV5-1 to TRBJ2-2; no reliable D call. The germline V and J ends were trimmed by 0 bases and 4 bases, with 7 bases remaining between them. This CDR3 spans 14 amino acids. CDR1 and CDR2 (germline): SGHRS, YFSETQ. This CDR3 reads CASSLARVTGELFF. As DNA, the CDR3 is TGCGCCAGCAGCTTGGCTAGGGTCACCGGGGAGCTGTTTTTT.